The entry below describes one T cell receptor (beta chain). These data belong to a study of T cell responses to AZD1222 COVID-19 vaccine. The method was immunoSEQ multiplex PCR; TCRdb's version includes in-frame clones alone and lacks a portion of them. The sample lists 85,000 to 110,000 clones, less than 95% seen once, with roughly 5% in the top ten. V was trimmed by 2 bases and J by 5 bases, leaving 13 bases between them. This CDR3 region has 15 residues. Germline CDR1 MNHEY, CDR2 SVGEGT. The chain combines TRBV6-2 or TRBV6-3 with TRBJ2-1, with D hard to call. The origin of this receptor is an adult in good health. Sample: peripheral blood, taken on day 0 of AZD1222 vaccination. As DNA, the CDR3 is TGTGCCAGCAGTTACGGGCTAGTAGGAAACAATGAGCAGTTCTTC. It specifies CASSYGLVGNNEQFF.